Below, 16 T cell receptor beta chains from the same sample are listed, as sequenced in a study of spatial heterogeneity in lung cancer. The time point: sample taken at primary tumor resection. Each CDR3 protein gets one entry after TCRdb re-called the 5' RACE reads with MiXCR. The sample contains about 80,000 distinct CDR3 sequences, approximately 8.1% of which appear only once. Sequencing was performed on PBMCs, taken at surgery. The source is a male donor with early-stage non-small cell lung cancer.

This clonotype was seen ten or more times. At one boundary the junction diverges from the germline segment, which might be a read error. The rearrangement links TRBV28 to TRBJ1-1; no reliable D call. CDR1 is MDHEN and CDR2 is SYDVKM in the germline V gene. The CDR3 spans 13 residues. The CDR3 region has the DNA TGTGCCAGCAGTTCCCCCGACGGCACCCGGGGAGGCTTT. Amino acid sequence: CASSSPDGTRGGF. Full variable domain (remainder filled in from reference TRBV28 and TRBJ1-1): DVKVTQSSRYLVKRTGEKVFLECVQDMDHENMFWYRQDPGLGLRLIYFSYDVKMKEKGDIPEGYSVSREKKERFSLILESASTNQTSMYLCASSSPDGTRGGFGQGTRLTVV.

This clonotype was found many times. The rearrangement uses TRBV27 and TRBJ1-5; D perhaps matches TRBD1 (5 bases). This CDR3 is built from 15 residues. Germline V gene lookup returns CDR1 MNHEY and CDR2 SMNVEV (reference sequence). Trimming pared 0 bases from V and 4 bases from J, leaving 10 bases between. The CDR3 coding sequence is TGTGCCAGCAGTTTATCGACTGGGGGTAATCAGCCCCAGCATTTT. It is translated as CASSLSTGGNQPQHF.

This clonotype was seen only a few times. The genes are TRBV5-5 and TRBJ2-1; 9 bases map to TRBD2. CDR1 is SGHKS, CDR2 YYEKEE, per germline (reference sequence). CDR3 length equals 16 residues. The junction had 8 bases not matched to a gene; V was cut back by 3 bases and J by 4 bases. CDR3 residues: CASSSQAGGGYNEQFF. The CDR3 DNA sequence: TGTGCCAGCAGCTCCCAAGCGGGAGGTGGGTACAATGAGCAGTTCTTC.

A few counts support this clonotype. The CDR3: CASRMYGYTF. DNA of the CDR3: TGTGCCAGCAGAATGTATGGCTACACCTTC. The chain couples TRBV27 to TRBJ1-2; D not certain. CDR3 length: 10 amino acids. The germline V and J ends were trimmed by 6 bases and 5 bases, with 4 bases remaining between them. Germline lookup yields CDR1 MNHEY and CDR2 SMNVEV (reference sequence).

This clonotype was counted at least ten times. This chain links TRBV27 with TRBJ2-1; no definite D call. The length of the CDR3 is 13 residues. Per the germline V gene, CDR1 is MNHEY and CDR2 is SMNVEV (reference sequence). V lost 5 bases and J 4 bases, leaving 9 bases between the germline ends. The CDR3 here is CASSLSRYNEQFF. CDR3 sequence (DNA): TGTGCCAGCAGTCTCTCCCGTTACAATGAGCAGTTCTTC.

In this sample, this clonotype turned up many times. CDR3 DNA sequence: TGTGCCAGCAGCTTAGCTCTGGGTGAAAAACTGTTTTTT. Its protein product is CASSLALGEKLFF. The chain employs TRBV7-8 and TRBJ1-4; D unclear. In germline, CDR1 is SGHVS, CDR2 FQNEAQ. This CDR3 contains 13 residues. V lost 0 bases and J 7 bases, leaving 6 bases between the germline ends. The variable domain in full, completed from reference TRBV7-8 and TRBJ1-4, reads GAGVSQSPRYKVAKRGQDVALRCDPISGHVSLFWYQQALGQGPEFLTYFQNEAQLDKSGLPSDRFFAERPEGSVSTLKIQRTQQEDSAVYLCASSLALGEKLFFGSGTQLSVL.

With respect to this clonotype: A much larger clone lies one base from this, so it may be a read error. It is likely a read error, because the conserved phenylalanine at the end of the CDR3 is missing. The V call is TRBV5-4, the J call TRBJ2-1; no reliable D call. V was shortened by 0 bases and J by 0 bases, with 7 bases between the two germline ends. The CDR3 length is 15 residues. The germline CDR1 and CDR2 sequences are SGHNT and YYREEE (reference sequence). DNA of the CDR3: TGTGCCAGCAGCTTGGACTTCAACTCCTACAATGAGCAGTTCCTC. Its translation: CASSLDFNSYNEQFL.

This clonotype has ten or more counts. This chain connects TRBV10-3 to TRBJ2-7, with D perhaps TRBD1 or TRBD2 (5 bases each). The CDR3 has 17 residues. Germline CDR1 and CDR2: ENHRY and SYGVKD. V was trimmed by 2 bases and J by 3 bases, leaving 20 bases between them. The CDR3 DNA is TGTGCCATCAGTGAGGAAAGAGGGGCCAGCCCAGACTACGAGCAGTACTTC. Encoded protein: CAISEERGASPDYEQYF.

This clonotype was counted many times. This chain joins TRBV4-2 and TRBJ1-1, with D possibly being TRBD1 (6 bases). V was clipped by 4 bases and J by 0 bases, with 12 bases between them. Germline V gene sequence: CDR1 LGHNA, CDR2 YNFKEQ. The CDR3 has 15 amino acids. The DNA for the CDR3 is TGTGCCAGCAGCCCTGCCGGACAGCTGAACACTGAAGCTTTCTTT. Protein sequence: CASSPAGQLNTEAFF.

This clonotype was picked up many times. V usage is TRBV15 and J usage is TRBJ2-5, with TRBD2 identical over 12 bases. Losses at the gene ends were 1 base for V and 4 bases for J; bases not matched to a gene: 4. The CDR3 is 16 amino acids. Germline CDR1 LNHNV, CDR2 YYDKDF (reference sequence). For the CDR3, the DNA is TGTGCCACCAGCAGAGGGACTAGCGGGATAATAGAGACCCAGTACTTC. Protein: CATSRGTSGIIETQYF.

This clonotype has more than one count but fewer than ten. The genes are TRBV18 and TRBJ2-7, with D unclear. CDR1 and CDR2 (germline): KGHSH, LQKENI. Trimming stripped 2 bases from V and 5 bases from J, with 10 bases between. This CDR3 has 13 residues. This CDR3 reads CASSPTRAHEQYF. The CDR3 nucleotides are TGTGCCAGCTCACCAACCCGGGCCCACGAGCAGTACTTC.

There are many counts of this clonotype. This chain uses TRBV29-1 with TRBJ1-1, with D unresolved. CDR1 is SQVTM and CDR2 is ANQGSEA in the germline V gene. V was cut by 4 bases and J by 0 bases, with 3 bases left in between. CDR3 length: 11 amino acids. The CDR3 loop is CSVGLNTEAFF. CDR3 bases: TGCAGCGTTGGTCTGAACACTGAAGCTTTCTTT.

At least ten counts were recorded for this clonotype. The CDR3 region has the DNA TGCAGTGCTTCTCCCTCCGAGACCCAGTACTTC. Translation: CSASPSETQYF. This sequence joins TRBV20-1 and TRBJ2-5, with D unresolved. Trimming removed 5 bases at V and 5 bases at J, with 9 bases between. Germline assignment: CDR1 DFQATT and CDR2 SNEGSKA (reference sequence). The CDR3 length is 11 residues.

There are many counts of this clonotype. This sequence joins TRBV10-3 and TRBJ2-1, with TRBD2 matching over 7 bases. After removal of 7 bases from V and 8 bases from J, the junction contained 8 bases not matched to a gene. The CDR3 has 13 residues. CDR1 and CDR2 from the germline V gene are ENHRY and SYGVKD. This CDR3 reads CAITRTSLDEQFF. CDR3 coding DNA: TGTGCCATCACCCGGACTAGTCTCGATGAGCAGTTCTTC.

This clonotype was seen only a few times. CDR3 DNA: TGCAGTGCTCCCGGGACTAGCGGGAGAGACACGCAGTATTTT. Amino acid sequence: CSAPGTSGRDTQYF. The V call is TRBV20-1, the J call TRBJ2-3; 14 bases align to TRBD2. The J segment lost 9 bases and the V segment lost 5 bases, leaving 7 bases of the junction unmatched. The CDR3 length is 14 residues. Germline V CDR1 and CDR2: DFQATT, SNEGSKA (reference sequence).

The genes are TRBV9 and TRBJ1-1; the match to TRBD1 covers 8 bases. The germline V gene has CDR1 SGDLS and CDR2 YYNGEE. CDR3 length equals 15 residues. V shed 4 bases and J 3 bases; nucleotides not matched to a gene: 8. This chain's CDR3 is CASSSEQGEDTEAFF. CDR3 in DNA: TGTGCCAGCAGCTCAGAACAGGGGGAAGACACTGAAGCTTTCTTT.